This T cell receptor beta chain was obtained from a study of cytomegalovirus exposure and HLA in healthy donors (TCRdb year 2017). Regarding the complete study: According to an earlier analysis of 587 of the donors, roughly 180 million T cells yielded 95 million to 140 million unique TCR beta sequences and 250 to 350 Gb of sequence data. An early release that covered roughly 600 HLA-typed donors contained about 300 gigabases of sequencing data and about 84 million unique TCR sequences. Among the approximately 400 genotyped donors, around 81% belonged to the genetic ancestry cluster associated with self-reported Caucasian donors. The study aimed to test whether cataloging public T cell receptors could reveal signatures of past pathogen exposure. The study used immunosequencing to profile the T cell repertoires of approximately 690 subjects and linked those repertoires to cytomegalovirus serostatus. A separate validation cohort of 90 to 150 different subjects was used in addition to the approximately 640-subject first cohort. The study combined high-throughput TCR immunosequencing, statistical association of individual TCRs with disease status, and machine learning to predict cytomegalovirus infection status. A later analysis re-analyzed previously published TCR beta repertoires from 500 to 700 donors and added high-resolution HLA genotyping to study TCR occurrence patterns. In the later analysis, no new phenotypic data were used to find candidate immune exposures; instead, reliance was placed on TCR beta sequences and their occurrence across donors. An earlier analysis of some 600 of the donors applied high-throughput TCR beta sequencing to assess whether each TCR beta V gene segment acted as functional or pseudogenic. Donor age, sex, ethnicity and CMV serostatus were compiled together with the repertoire data. In a later genetic analysis, genome-wide SNP genotypes for about three fifths of the roughly 670 donors were used, and that subset was treated as a discovery cohort. All discovery cohort repertoires had been generated using a single sequencing platform. HLA typing included class I and class II loci at four-digit resolution. The number of typed donors differed by locus: about 620-640 for A, B, C, DRB1 and DQB1; approximately 530 for DQA1; approximately 600 for DPA1; and roughly 490 for DPB1. Four or five DR-DQ haplotypes were handled as single units for association and clustering because linkage in the cohort was strong. Among 398 genotyped donors of the cohort, an average of around 240,000 unique TCR beta nucleotide sequences were sequenced per donor, 15% to 20% of them non-productive.

The CDR3 has 17 amino acids, counting the end cysteine and phenylalanine. Kept here is only the CDR3 DNA, which spans 51 bases and is read in frame from base 1. V and J are trimmed by 2 bases and 5 bases, and the gene matches miss 10 bases of the junction. Taken from the germline V gene, the CDR1 and CDR2 loops are MDHEN and SYDVKM. The library was produced with the immunoSEQ multiplex PCR assay. The multiplex PCR relied on a mix of 60 forward primers for TCR Vbeta segments and 13 reverse primers for TCR Jbeta segments. A multiplex PCR assay on genomic DNA amplified the CDR3 region of rearranged TCR beta genes. On the Illumina HiSeq System, the amplified TCR beta libraries were sequenced as 87-base-pair reads. The study's processing was this. In a later analysis, some 80 million unique TCR beta chains were counted across the roughly 610 repertoires, and roughly 11 million of these chains were shared by at least two donors. Raw reads were error-corrected and collapsed into unique sequences by a nearest-neighbor algorithm in which closely related sequences were merged to remove PCR and sequencing errors. CDR3 sequences were aligned to IMGT reference sequences to assign V, D and J gene segments. Each retained sequence needed at least a six-nucleotide match to both a V gene segment and a J gene segment. A rearrangement was called productive if the CDR3 had no stop codons and remained in frame with V and J, and every other rearrangement was called non-productive. CDR3 was defined according to IMGT convention as the region running from the second conserved V-encoded cysteine to the conserved J-encoded phenylalanine. In an earlier analysis of more than 550 of the donors, sequences lacking an unambiguous match to a single V gene segment were excluded. An earlier analysis of 587 of the donors called V segments functional above 56.7% productive rearrangements and segregating when the between-donor standard deviation exceeded 5%. A statistical classification framework was built for diagnosing cytomegalovirus status from the catalog of TCR beta chain sequences. In a later analysis, V and J genes were assigned by comparing TCR nucleotide sequences against IMGT/GENE-DB human TR gene sequences. Using the TCRdist pipeline, a later analysis assigned CDR3 sequences along with most-parsimonious VDJ recombination scenarios. In a later analysis, each TCR beta chain was defined by its CDR3 amino acid sequence together with its V-gene family, and reads lacking a unique V-gene family were excluded. In a later analysis, 450 to 600 highly shared, low-generation-probability nucleotide sequences were removed to address suspected cross-contamination and a sequencing artifact. In a later analysis, a clonal expansion index for each public chain was calculated from normalized within-repertoire ranks of inferred template counts. In a later analysis, generation probabilities were computed using a VDJ recombination model fitted to out-of-frame rearrangements, and the results were checked against IGoR. Hypergeometric tests were used in a later analysis to score TCR-TCR, TCR-HLA and TCR-CMV co-occurrence, with a repertoire-size bias correction applied to the TCR pairs. False discovery rates were estimated in a later analysis by permuting HLA or CMV assignments 20 times. In a later analysis, co-occurring TCRs were grouped with DBSCAN, and TCRdist sequence similarity was added when clustering was performed within HLA-allele-positive subsets. For co-occurrence clustering, repertoires with fewer than 30,000 or more than 120,000 public chains were excluded, along with four or five repertoires with anomalous nucleotide sharing. Held by TCRdb, this immuneACCESS table contains in-frame sequences only and omits some clones. Under half of the omission traces to an unresolved V gene where checked; the cause of the rest is unknown. V and J calls and clone size are copied from that table; D and trimming were computed from the DNA. A total of almost 95,000 clones appear in this sample, around 69% of them only once. The ten largest make up 3.9% of the sample.

What the work shows at the level of the full study, not this receptor alone: The 87-base-pair reads could not distinguish some IMGT-functional V segments, including TRBV6-2 and TRBV6-3, so those segments were excluded. In a later analysis, HLA-associated TCR beta chains were found to be more clonally expanded and to have lower generation probabilities than equally common non-associated chains. In vitro tests confirmed that a few of the cytomegalovirus-associated TCR beta chains recognize cytomegalovirus antigens. Most TCR sequences were observed very rarely across donors, whereas some public TCRs were present in many individuals. In both the original and validation cohorts, the classifier was reported to diagnose cytomegalovirus status with high specificity and sensitivity. This cohort had only TCR beta chains sequenced, and the lack of alpha or paired-chain data limited which features could be detected. Specific HLA alleles were associated with 16,951 TCR beta sequences at a false discovery rate of 0.05 in a later analysis. A later genetic analysis associated a missense DCLRE1C variant with V-gene and J-gene trimming of TCR beta chains, and an independent cohort replicated the association. In a later analysis, most CMV-associated TCR beta chains were found to appear HLA-restricted, with HLA associations seemingly driven largely by CMV exposure. When HLA alleles, especially DR and DQ, strongly co-occurred, TCR associations were difficult to assign to individual alleles. In the study, about 150 TCR beta chains were listed as associated with cytomegalovirus. Broadly in line with IMGT annotations, most TCR beta V segments showed up in productive rearrangements about 87% or about 30% of the time in an earlier analysis of under 700 of the donors. For the cohort, immune exposure information was limited to CMV serostatus. Presence/absence analyses assumed roughly uniform sequencing depth across donors, an assumption that may not hold. In a later genetic analysis, fewer N-insertions in productive TCRs were reported among donors in an Asian-associated ancestry cluster than the approximately 670-donor mean. A cluster of highly shared sequence variants was judged likely to be a technical artifact of the sequencing pipeline. Because counts were too low, 15 or so rarely observed V segments, including chromosome 9 orphons, were excluded from the earlier analysis of around 640 of the donors. Because HLA typing was missing for some donors at each locus, association tests included only the typed subset. It was suggested by the authors that the approach could potentially be generalized to other disease states and immunological phenotypes. Several of the top co-occurrence clusters appeared to be linked to parvovirus B19, influenza, CMV and Epstein-Barr virus, according to a later analysis. In a later analysis, TCR association rates were found to vary across HLA loci, with the most associated TCRs seen for DRB1 alleles and the fewest for HLA-C alleles. A further reported finding was that TCR beta sequences accurately predicted the HLA-A and HLA-B alleles for most subjects in the first cohort. Linkage disequilibrium might explain the correlated functional status among segregating V segments, but an unknown experimental factor could not be excluded.

In total, more than 500 healthy bone marrow donors made up the cohort. At the time of sampling, every cohort member was nominally healthy, though immune exposures that went unrecorded were likely present. The donor was CMV seronegative and was included in the group of a few hundred seronegative cohort members. Every donor gave a peripheral blood sample, and the peripheral blood mononuclear cells from that sample were used for TCR beta sequencing. The Qiagen DNeasy Blood Extraction Kit was used to extract genomic DNA from the blood cell samples. With respect to this clone: There is no known antigen for this receptor. One base away there is no much larger clone; base qualities are not given.

This clonotype was sampled from a man in his thirties or forties in good health and CMV-seronegative. The sequence joins TRBV28 to TRBJ2-1, with 9 bases matching TRBD2. Sequencing was carried out using PBMCs. The nucleotides read TGTGCCAGCAGTTTAAGTACGACTAGCGGAACTCACAATGAGCAGTTCTTC. Translated, it reads CASSLSTTSGTHNEQFF.